This T cell receptor beta chain was sequenced for a study of cytomegalovirus exposure and HLA in healthy donors. The PCR was carried out with 60 Vbeta primers and 13 Jbeta primers. Libraries were prepared by immunoSEQ multiplex PCR; TCRdb keeps only in-frame clonotypes and omits some of them. The sample has 30,000 to 45,000 clones, about nine tenths seen once; the top ten hold about an eighth. After removal of 5 bases from V and 6 bases from J, the junction contained 5 bases not matched to a gene. The germline V gene encodes CDR1 SGHVS and CDR2 FQNEAQ. CDR3 length: 13 amino acids. Points from the study as a whole: In a later analysis, a missense DCLRE1C variant was linked to TCR beta V- and J-gene trimming. A later analysis reportedly found fewer N-insertions in an Asian-associated ancestry cluster than the approximately 700-donor mean. TCR association rates varied by HLA locus in a later analysis, with DRB1 highest and HLA-C lowest. Apart from CMV serostatus, no immune exposure information was available.

As to this clone: The antigen remains unidentified.

Sequenced sample: PBMCs. The TCR comes from a woman in her thirties or forties in good health and CMV-seropositive. The rearrangement joins TRBV7-8 to TRBJ2-7; TRBD1 matches at 9 bases. CDR3 sequence (DNA): TGTGCCAGCAGCCCTCGACAGGGGGGCGAGCAGTACTTC. Its translation is CASSPRQGGEQYF.